This T cell receptor (beta chain) derives from a study of technical replicates of blood from a few donors. Using immunoSEQ multiplex PCR, the repertoire was profiled, and TCRdb retains in-frame clones only, with some absent. The sample lists 56,000 or so clones, 90% to 95% occurring once. The clonotype was recovered from a human donor in good health. Some clones in this sample may be carry-over from other donors' samples. Sequenced: PBMCs.

Here the CDR3 DNA reads TGTGCCAGTACATCGAGGGCGGGGGAGCTGTTTTTT. Amino acids: CASTSRAGELFF. V gene TRBV19 combines with J gene TRBJ2-2; D might be TRBD2 (5 bases). The germline gives CDR1 LNHDA, CDR2 SQIVND (reference sequence). The CDR3 covers 12 residues. The germline V and J ends were trimmed by 7 bases and 8 bases, with 11 bases remaining between them. Variable domain in full (rest from reference TRBV19 and TRBJ2-2): DGGITQSPKYLFRKEGQNVTLSCEQNLNHDAMYWYRQDPGQGLRLIYYSQIVNDFQKGDIAEGYSVSREKKESFPLTVTSAQKNPTAFYLCASTSRAGELFFGEGSRLTVL.